The entry below describes one T cell receptor (beta chain). What antigen it recognizes has not been identified. Base qualities were left out, and no much larger clone turns up one base away. RNA was extracted with the RNeasy kit and roughly 0.5 to 1 ug was reverse transcribed using random hexamers. TCR beta CDR3 regions were amplified with the immunoSEQ multiplex PCR assay covering 54 Vbeta and 13 Jbeta segments. PCR amplification bias was corrected using a synthetic template baseline for primer optimization and computational correction. The published analysis was carried out like this. Only productive sequences were kept, with reads annotated to V, D and J genes according to IMGT and analyzed in immunoSEQ Analyzer. Clonality was computed as one minus Shannon entropy normalized by log2 of the number of productive unique sequences. For each patient and control, public and private clones were evaluated within the 100 most prevalent clones. Clones were defined as Susac-specific if absent from the healthy and MS cohorts, from under 1,200 published viral clones and from other ImmuneACCESS disease sequences. TCRdb redid the processing of the public reads, applying fastp at Q25 and MiXCR, and retained in-frame beta chains. Merged by CDR3 protein, the rows form single entries marked with the most common genes and DNA. TCRdb, rather than the study authors, made the V and J calls. Across this sample there are 300,000 to 350,000 distinct CDR3 sequences, with roughly 94% seen only once. The top ten hold approximately 0.065% of the sample.

The CDR3 holds 14 amino acids from the cysteine to the phenylalanine. Only the CDR3 DNA is retained, 42 bases long and in frame from the first base. CDR1 MGHRA and CDR2 YSYEKL were looked up in the germline V gene. V was cut back by 5 bases and J by 3 bases, leaving a gap of 14 bases between them. This sample is drawn from a study of CD8 T cells in Susac syndrome (dated by TCRdb to about 2019). For the wider study: Repertoire sequencing was used to test whether CD8+ T cell activation and differentiation in Susac syndrome was antigen driven.

High-throughput TCR beta sequencing profiled peripheral blood CD8+ and CD4+ T cells from healthy donors, Susac syndrome patients and multiple sclerosis patients. Treatment-naive patients with stable or active relapsing-remitting disease fulfilling revised McDonald criteria were used as multiple sclerosis controls. Bulk CD8+ and CD4+ T cells were purified magnetically by negative isolation, whereas CD8+ TEMRA cells were enriched by FACS. Blood was drawn into EDTA tubes, processed within 24 hours, and PBMCs were isolated by density gradient centrifugation. PBMCs intended for TCR sequencing were cryopreserved in liquid nitrogen and were subsequently thawed in a 37 degrees C water bath. The sorted or isolated CD4+, CD8+ and CD8+ TEMRA cells had a purity of 90% or higher. What the authors observed across the whole study: The study acknowledged that relatively few individuals were included in the TCR sequencing and HLA analysis.

The receptor comes from a human donor with multiple sclerosis. The sequenced sample consisted of CD4+ T cells from PBMCs. The chain employs TRBV4-1 and TRBJ2-7; the D gene assignment is ambiguous. The CDR3 region reads CASSTRLFGYEQYF. The sequence in DNA is TGCGCCAGCAGCACTCGGCTCTTTGGCTACGAGCAGTACTTC.